The source of this T cell receptor (beta chain) is a study of spatial heterogeneity in lung cancer. Regarding time point: sample taken at primary tumor resection. Sequencing of whole RNA from tumor, nontumor lung or frozen PBMC involved no sorting. TCRdb fed the 5' RACE reads into MiXCR, producing one record per CDR3 protein. The repertoire includes about 82,000 distinct CDR3 sequences, approximately 12% of them detected once, and about 4.6% sits in the top ten. V trimming: 6 bases; J trimming: 6 bases; junction bases outside the gene matches: 10. The CDR3 spans 15 residues. This clonotype was obtained from a male donor with early-stage non-small cell lung cancer. The sequences come from PBMCs, collected at surgery. The chain carries TRBV12-3 or TRBV12-4 and TRBJ2-1, with 8 bases identical to TRBD2. The CDR3 loop reads CASSSLSGSGNEQFF. In DNA, the CDR3 is TGTGCCAGCAGCTCACTAAGCGGGAGCGGCAATGAGCAGTTCTTC.